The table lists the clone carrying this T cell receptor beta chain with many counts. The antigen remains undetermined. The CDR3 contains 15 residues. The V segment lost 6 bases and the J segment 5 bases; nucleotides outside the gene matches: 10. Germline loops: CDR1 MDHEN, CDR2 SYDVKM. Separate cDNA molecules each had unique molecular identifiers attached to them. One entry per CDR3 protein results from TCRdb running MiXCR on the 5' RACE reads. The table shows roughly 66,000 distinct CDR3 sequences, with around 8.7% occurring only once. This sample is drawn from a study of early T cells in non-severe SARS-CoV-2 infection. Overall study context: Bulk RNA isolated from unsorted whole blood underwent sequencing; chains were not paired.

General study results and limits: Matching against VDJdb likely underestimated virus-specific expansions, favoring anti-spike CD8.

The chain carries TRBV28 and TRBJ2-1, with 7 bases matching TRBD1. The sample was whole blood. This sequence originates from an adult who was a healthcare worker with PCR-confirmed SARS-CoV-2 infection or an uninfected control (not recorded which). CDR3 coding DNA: TGTGCCAGCAGACCCCCCGGGACAGTGAACAATGAGCAGTTCTTC. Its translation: CASRPPGTVNNEQFF.